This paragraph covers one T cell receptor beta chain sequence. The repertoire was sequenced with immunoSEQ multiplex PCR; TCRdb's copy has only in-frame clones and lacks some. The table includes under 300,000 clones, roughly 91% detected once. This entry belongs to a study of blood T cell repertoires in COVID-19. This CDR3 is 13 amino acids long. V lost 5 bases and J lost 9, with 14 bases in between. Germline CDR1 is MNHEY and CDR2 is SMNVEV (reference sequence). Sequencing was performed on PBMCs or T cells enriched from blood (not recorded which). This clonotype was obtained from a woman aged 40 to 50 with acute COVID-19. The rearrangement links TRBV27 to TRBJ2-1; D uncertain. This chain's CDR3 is CASSGMASGEQFF. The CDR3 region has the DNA TGTGCCAGCAGTGGAATGGCGTCGGGTGAGCAGTTCTTC.